This is a list of T cell receptor beta chains from one sample in a study of CD8+ T cells in alopecia areata. Sequencing was performed with immunoSEQ multiplex PCR; in TCRdb, only in-frame clones are kept and a portion is missing. This table has 90,000 to 100,000 clones, roughly two fifths appearing once. The sequenced sample consisted of CD4+ T cells sorted from blood. The receptors derive from a human donor with alopecia areata. The CDR3 runs from the conserved cysteine through the conserved F or W. D genes are given only for firm matches. Only some rows state a clone size, as once, few, many or a class for expanded clones.

size: .; J: TRBJ2-1; D: .; V: TRBV4-1; DNA: TGCGCCAGCAGCCAAGGGACAGAGCAGTTCTTC; CDR3: CASSQGTEQFF
size: few; J: TRBJ2-3; D: TRBD2; V: TRBV28; DNA: TGTGCCAGCAGTCCGGGGGGGGTAACAGATACGCAGTATTTT; CDR3: CASSPGGVTDTQYF
size: once; J: TRBJ2-2; D: TRBD2; V: TRBV27; DNA: TGTGCCAGCGGAAGACTAGCCCGAAATGGGCTGTTTTTT; CDR3: CASGRLARNGLFF
size: .; J: TRBJ2-5; D: .; V: TRBV11-2; DNA: TGTGCCAGCAGCTACTCGGGACAAGAGACCCAGTACTTC; CDR3: CASSYSGQETQYF
size: .; J: TRBJ2-7; D: TRBD1; V: TRBV7-9; DNA: TGTGCCAGCAGCTCCACCCACGGGACAGGGGGCTTAAGATCCTACGAGCAGTACTTC; CDR3: CASSSTHGTGGLRSYEQYF
size: few; J: TRBJ2-4; D: TRBD1; V: TRBV7-2; DNA: TGTGCCAGCAGCCTAGGGACAGTCATAGCCAAAAACATTCAGTACTTC; CDR3: CASSLGTVIAKNIQYF
size: few; J: TRBJ1-5; D: .; V: TRBV5-4; DNA: TGTGCCAGCAGCCTCGGCCATGGGGGCAATCAGCCCCAGCATTTT; CDR3: CASSLGHGGNQPQHF
size: once; J: TRBJ1-2; D: .; V: TRBV5-6; DNA: TGTGCCAGCAGCTGGGGGGTGGAGTATGGCTACACCTTC; CDR3: CASSWGVEYGYTF
size: few; J: TRBJ1-6; D: TRBD1; V: TRBV2; DNA: TGTGCCAGCAGTGGGGACAGGGGGCTATCACCCCTCCACTTT; CDR3: CASSGDRGLSPLHF
size: .; J: TRBJ1-4; D: TRBD1; V: TRBV4-1; DNA: TGCGCCAGCAGGACAGGGAACAGGGCAACTAATGAAAAACTGTTTTTT; CDR3: CASRTGNRATNEKLFF
size: .; J: TRBJ2-3; D: TRBD2; V: TRBV5-6; DNA: TGTGCCAGCAGCCCTGACGGGGGGATCACAGATACGCAGTATTTT; CDR3: CASSPDGGITDTQYF
size: .; J: TRBJ1-4; D: .; V: TRBV6-5; DNA: TGTGCCAGCAGTTACCTTGGGACCGGAAATGAAAAACTGTTTTTT; CDR3: CASSYLGTGNEKLFF
size: .; J: TRBJ2-1; D: .; V: TRBV12-2; DNA: TGTGCAAGTCGTTTGGGACCACGTACAGGGTTCTATGAGCAGTTCTTC; CDR3: CASRLGPRTGFYEQFF
size: .; J: TRBJ1-5; D: .; V: TRBV18; DNA: TGTGCCAGCTCAGAAGACAGTGGGGGCAATCAGCCCCAGCATTTT; CDR3: CASSEDSGGNQPQHF
size: .; J: TRBJ2-2; D: TRBD2; V: TRBV30; DNA: TGTGCCTGGAGTCGGACTAGCGGGAGGATCTGGACCGGGGAGCTGTTTTTT; CDR3: CAWSRTSGRIWTGELFF
size: .; J: TRBJ2-7; D: .; V: TRBV7-9; DNA: TGTGCCAGCAGCACCCGACCCTACGAGCAGTACTTC; CDR3: CASSTRPYEQYF
size: .; J: TRBJ2-3; D: TRBD2; V: TRBV28; DNA: TGTGCCAGCAGTGGCAGAATAGCGGGGGACACAGATACGCAGTATTTT; CDR3: CASSGRIAGDTDTQYF
size: few; J: TRBJ2-4; D: .; V: TRBV18; DNA: TGTGCCAGCTCACCACCTTCAGGTCGCCTAAACATTCAGTACTTC; CDR3: CASSPPSGRLNIQYF
size: few; J: TRBJ2-5; D: .; V: TRBV19; DNA: TGTGCCAGTAGTAGGCAGGGGTCCCAGGAGACCCAGTACTTC; CDR3: CASSRQGSQETQYF
size: .; J: TRBJ1-2; D: .; V: TRBV29-1; DNA: TGCAGCGTTGAGAATCGGGCGTACTATGGCTACGCCTTC; CDR3: CSVENRAYYGYAF
size: .; J: TRBJ2-5; D: .; V: TRBV7-2; DNA: TGTGCCAGCAGCTTAGAACAGGGATTGGACACCCAGTACTTC; CDR3: CASSLEQGLDTQYF
size: .; J: TRBJ2-7; D: TRBD1; V: TRBV25-1; DNA: TGTGCCAGCAGCCCCCTCAACAGGGGCTCCTACGAGCAGTACTTC; CDR3: CASSPLNRGSYEQYF
size: .; J: TRBJ2-7; D: TRBD2; V: TRBV30; DNA: TGTGCCTGGAGTTTGGGACTAGCGGGAGTCGAGCAGTACTTC; CDR3: CAWSLGLAGVEQYF
size: .; J: TRBJ2-1; D: TRBD1; V: TRBV11-2; DNA: TGTGCCAGCAGCTCCCGGGACAGGGTTTTTAATGAGCAGTTCTTC; CDR3: CASSSRDRVFNEQFF
size: .; J: TRBJ2-1; D: TRBD1; V: TRBV4-2; DNA: TGTGCCAGCAGCCAGCAGGGACAGGGGGCGCGAAGTGAGCAGTTCTTC; CDR3: CASSQQGQGARSEQFF
size: .; J: TRBJ1-5; D: TRBD1; V: TRBV5-1; DNA: TGCGCCAGCAGCTTGGGGACAGGGAGGCAGCCCCAGCATTTT; CDR3: CASSLGTGRQPQHF
size: .; J: TRBJ1-1; D: TRBD1; V: TRBV25-1; DNA: TGTGCCAGTACGGGACAGGGACTCTTCATGAACACTGAAGCTTTCTTT; CDR3: CASTGQGLFMNTEAFF
size: .; J: TRBJ2-1; D: TRBD2; V: TRBV27; DNA: TGTGCCAGCAGTTCGGGACTAGCGGGACGGCCTAGAGAGCAGTTCTTC; CDR3: CASSSGLAGRPREQFF
size: .; J: TRBJ2-5; D: .; V: TRBV5-6; DNA: TGTGCCAGCAGCTTGAGGGAGACCCAGTACTTC; CDR3: CASSLRETQYF